One and the same sample provided the 23 T cell receptor beta chains below, sequenced in a study of neurological immune-mediated disorders. TCRdb independently ran MiXCR on the 5' RACE reads; one entry per CDR3 protein. This sample carries roughly 57,000 distinct CDR3 sequences, 7.5% to 9.5% of them seen once, and the ten largest clones take 1.9%. Time point: longitudinal time-point 3. Sequences were obtained from PBMCs. These receptors originate from a woman between 40 and 55 years old in good health.

This clonotype was found many times. CDR3 DNA: TGTGCCATCAGTGAGTCGTGGGGGGCCAACGTCCTGACTTTC. Translation: CAISESWGANVLTF. The V call is TRBV10-3, the J call TRBJ2-6; no reliable D call. The ends were cut back, 0 bases at V and 4 bases at J, with 4 bases in the middle. CDR1 is ENHRY, CDR2 SYGVKD, per germline. CDR3 length equals 14 residues.

In its sample, this clonotype was seen many times. The rearrangement uses TRBV5-8 and TRBJ2-5, with D hard to call. Per the germline V gene, CDR1 is SGHTS and CDR2 is YDEGEE. The CDR3 loop spans 16 amino acids. The ends were cut back, 3 bases at V and 2 bases at J, with 17 bases in the middle. The DNA of the CDR3 is TGTGCCAGCAGCTCGCTGGTCTTAGGCCCGCAAGAGACCCAGTACTTC. It is translated as CASSSLVLGPQETQYF.

This rearrangement joins TRBV18 to TRBJ1-1, with D tentatively TRBD1 (5 bases). Germline CDR1 is KGHSH and CDR2 is LQKENI. V lost 0 bases to trimming and J lost 0 bases, with 14 bases between them. This CDR3 has 17 residues. The CDR3 loop reads CASSPPRWGGMNTEAFF. The CDR3 DNA reads TGTGCCAGCTCACCACCCCGGTGGGGCGGCATGAACACTGAAGCTTTCTTT.

This clonotype was seen at least ten times. The chain recombines TRBV6-2 or TRBV6-3 with TRBJ2-7; TRBD1 might be the D (6 bases). V was clipped by 2 bases and J by 0 bases, with 11 bases between them. CDR1 and CDR2 from the germline V gene are MNHEY and SVGEGT. The CDR3 totals 15 residues. The CDR3 region is CASSYDRPSSYEQYF. In DNA, the CDR3 is TGTGCCAGCAGTTACGACAGGCCTAGCTCCTACGAGCAGTACTTC.

The gene calls are TRBV5-1 and TRBJ2-7; D gene unclear. CDR1 and CDR2 (germline): SGHRS, YFSETQ. V dropped 4 bases and J dropped 2 bases, with 16 bases sitting between them. CDR3 length: 15 residues. CDR3 sequence (DNA): TGCGCCAGCAGCACTCCGGGCCGGGCCGCCTACGAGCAGTACTTC. Residues: CASSTPGRAAYEQYF. Variable domain in full (rest from reference TRBV5-1 and TRBJ2-7): KAGVTQTPRYLIKTRGQQVTLSCSPISGHRSVSWYQQTPGQGLQFLFEYFSETQRNKGNFPGRFSGRQFSNSRSEMNVSTLELGDSALYLCASSTPGRAAYEQYFGPGTRLTVT.

A word on this clonotype: One end of the junction does not line up with germline, which may come from a read error. The chain combines TRBV2 with TRBJ2-2; D might be TRBD1 (6 bases). This CDR3 comprises 14 residues. Per the germline V gene, CDR1 is SNHLY and CDR2 is FYNNEI. As DNA, the CDR3 is TGTGCCAGCAGCCCAGGGGCAGGGTCCGGGGAACTGTTTTTT. The encoded protein is CASSPGAGSGELFF.

This clonotype has a count of ten or more. The CDR3 here is CASSLTGIPDTQYF. In DNA, the CDR3 is TGCGCCAGCAGCTTGACAGGGATCCCAGATACGCAGTATTTT. The rearrangement links TRBV5-1 to TRBJ2-3; the D gene is possibly TRBD1 (6 bases). This CDR3 spans 14 amino acids. The germline V gene has CDR1 SGHRS and CDR2 YFSETQ. Deletions cut 1 base from V and 4 bases from J, with 10 bases between. The complete variable domain, with remaining parts taken from reference TRBV5-1 and TRBJ2-3, reads KAGVTQTPRYLIKTRGQQVTLSCSPISGHRSVSWYQQTPGQGLQFLFEYFSETQRNKGNFPGRFSGRQFSNSRSEMNVSTLELGDSALYLCASSLTGIPDTQYFGPGTRLTVL.

This clonotype was observed at least ten times. The chain links TRBV20-1 to TRBJ1-5; perhaps TRBD1 as D (5 bases). V was shortened by 4 bases and J by 4 bases, with 17 bases between the two germline ends. Germline loops: CDR1 DFQATT, CDR2 SNEGSKA (reference sequence). This CDR3 has 15 amino acids. This CDR3 is CSATTNRGLNQPQHF. In DNA, the CDR3 is TGCAGTGCTACAACTAACCGGGGCCTAAATCAGCCCCAGCATTTT.

This clonotype showed up many times. This rearrangement joins TRBV20-1 to TRBJ2-2; TRBD2 aligns across 11 bases. The CDR3 length is 12 residues. The germline CDR1 and CDR2 sequences are DFQATT and SNEGSKA (reference sequence). This CDR3 is CGSSGGTGELFF. CDR3 DNA: TGCGGTTCTAGCGGGGGGACCGGGGAGCTGTTTTTT.

The table lists this clonotype with many counts. The chain recombines TRBV13 with TRBJ1-3; D not certain. Germline values: CDR1 PRHDT, CDR2 FYEKMQ (reference sequence). This CDR3 contains 14 residues. V shed 2 bases and J shed 3 bases, with 8 bases lying between them. CDR3 sequence reads: CASSLRVNGNTIYF. The CDR3 nucleotides are TGTGCCAGCAGCTTACGGGTAAATGGAAACACCATATATTTT.

There are a few counts of this clonotype. DNA of the CDR3: TGTGCCAGCAGTTATACTACCCGAAGGGATGAGCAGTTCTTC. Protein: CASSYTTRRDEQFF. The V gene is TRBV12-3 or TRBV12-4, the J gene TRBJ2-1; D is ambiguous. This CDR3 spans 14 amino acids. With 4 bases removed from V and 8 bases from J, the gap between germline ends came to 15 bases.

In its sample, this clonotype was seen many times. The CDR3 loop is CATSDRDSQETQYF. CDR3 DNA: TGTGCCACCAGTGACCGGGACAGCCAAGAGACCCAGTACTTC. This sequence joins TRBV24-1 and TRBJ2-5, with TRBD1 identical over 7 bases. The V gene end was trimmed by 4 bases and the J gene end by 1 base; junction bases not matched to a gene: 2. CDR1 and CDR2 (germline): KGHDR, SFDVKD. The CDR3 spans 14 residues.

This clonotype was detected many times. The chain employs TRBV12-3 or TRBV12-4 and TRBJ2-3, with 8 nucleotides matching TRBD2. Trimming at V came to 8 bases and at J to 4 bases, leaving 8 bases not matched to a gene. The CDR3 totals 14 residues. CDR3 nucleotide sequence: TGTGCCAGCGACCCGGGGGGGCAGGCAGATACGCAGTATTTT. This translates into CASDPGGQADTQYF.

The genes are TRBV7-7 and TRBJ2-1, with TRBD2 identical over 11 bases. The germline gives CDR1 SSHAT, CDR2 FNYEAQ (reference sequence). Losses at the gene ends were 2 bases for V and 9 bases for J; bases not matched to a gene: 6. The CDR3 is 15 amino acids. CDR3 sequence reads: CASSLTSGSQSEQFF. The DNA of the CDR3 is TGTGCCAGCAGCTTAACTAGCGGGAGTCAAAGTGAGCAGTTCTTC.

Many counts were recorded for this clonotype. V is TRBV20-1 and J is TRBJ1-5; D gene uncertain. The CDR3 runs 12 residues. V lost 4 bases and J lost 6, with 10 bases in between. The germline CDR1 and CDR2 sequences are DFQATT and SNEGSKA (reference sequence). CDR3 region: CSATEGIQPQHF. The DNA of the CDR3 is TGCAGTGCTACTGAGGGAATTCAGCCCCAGCATTTT.

This clonotype was found many times. The chain links TRBV4-3 to TRBJ1-2, with 7 bases aligning to TRBD1. Trimming at V came to 1 base and at J to 4 bases, leaving 3 bases not matched to a gene. Germline V lookup: CDR1 LGHNA, CDR2 YSLEER. This CDR3 has 14 residues. In nucleotides, the CDR3 is TGCGCCAGCAGCCAAGGGGCAGGGGGCTATGGCTACACCTTC. It encodes CASSQGAGGYGYTF.

This clonotype was seen at least ten times. The V and J genes are TRBV6-2 or TRBV6-3 and TRBJ2-6; D gene ambiguous. The CDR3 has 15 residues. V lost 6 bases, J lost 2 bases, and 11 bases lay in between. Germline CDR1 reads MNHEY; CDR2 reads SVGEGT. CDR3 sequence: CASRPQKAGANVLTF. The CDR3 DNA is TGTGCCAGCAGGCCACAAAAGGCTGGGGCCAACGTCCTGACTTTC.

This clonotype was detected ten times or more. This sequence joins TRBV10-2 and TRBJ2-3; a weak D match, TRBD2 (5 bases). V gave up 5 bases and J gave up 1 base, with 7 bases separating them. Germline CDR1 WSHSY, CDR2 SAAADI. This CDR3 spans 13 amino acids. The CDR3 nucleotides read TGCGCCAGCAGTCAAGCGGGCACAGATACGCAGTATTTT. It yields the protein CASSQAGTDTQYF.

The chain carries TRBV7-2 and TRBJ2-5, with D possibly being TRBD1 (6 bases). Trimming shortened V by 5 bases and J by 2 bases, and 12 bases separated the two germline ends. CDR1 SGHTA and CDR2 FQGNSA come from the germline V gene. The CDR3 runs 14 residues. The CDR3 spells CASSPDRTQETQYF. The CDR3 nucleotides read TGTGCCAGCAGCCCCGACAGGACTCAAGAGACCCAGTACTTC.

At least ten counts were recorded for this clonotype. V and J are TRBV12-3 or TRBV12-4 and TRBJ2-7; D is undetermined. This CDR3 has 12 residues. Trimming pared 6 bases from V and 2 bases from J, leaving 8 bases between. The CDR3 region has the DNA TGTGCCAGCAGACCAGCTCCCTACGAGCAGTACTTC. It is translated as CASRPAPYEQYF.

This clonotype was seen repeatedly, ten times or more. The rearrangement links TRBV19 to TRBJ2-7, with D unresolved. Trimming shortened V by 3 bases and J by 3 bases, and 6 bases separated the two germline ends. This CDR3 is built from 12 residues. Germline V gene sequence: CDR1 LNHDA, CDR2 SQIVND (reference sequence). The CDR3 spells CASSIGIYEQYF. The CDR3 coding sequence is TGTGCCAGTAGTATCGGAATCTACGAGCAGTACTTC.

At least ten counts were recorded for this clonotype. This rearrangement joins TRBV6-5 to TRBJ1-1; D not resolved. The V gene lost 0 bases and the J gene lost 4 bases, with 9 bases spanning the gap. This CDR3 is 14 amino acids long. Germline V gene lookup returns CDR1 MNHEY and CDR2 SVGAGI. The CDR3, as DNA: TGTGCCAGCAGTTACTCCTCCAAGGGCACTGAAGCTTTCTTT. Its translation: CASSYSSKGTEAFF.

This clonotype occurred many times. The chain uses TRBV7-8 and TRBJ1-5; D gene unclear. V was trimmed by 5 bases and J by 4 bases, leaving 18 bases between them. CDR3 length: 16 amino acids. Germline V gene data show CDR1 as SGHVS and CDR2 as FQNEAQ. The CDR3 region is CASSTQGWADNQPQHF. CDR3 nucleotide sequence: TGTGCCAGCAGCACGCAAGGATGGGCGGATAATCAGCCCCAGCATTTT. The full variable domain, rest sourced from reference TRBV7-8 and TRBJ1-5, is GAGVSQSPRYKVAKRGQDVALRCDPISGHVSLFWYQQALGQGPEFLTYFQNEAQLDKSGLPSDRFFAERPEGSVSTLKIQRTQQEDSAVYLCASSTQGWADNQPQHFGDGTRLSIL.